This T cell receptor beta chain appears in the sequencing data of a study of spatial heterogeneity in lung cancer. Across the whole study: More than 8.5 raw reads, on average, carried each unique TCR and UMI combination.

Every TCR cDNA molecule carried a tag that served as a unique molecular identifier. One entry per CDR3 protein results from TCRdb running MiXCR on the 5' RACE reads. The sample yields around 45,000 distinct CDR3 sequences, about 12% seen once. Specified time point: sample taken at primary tumor resection. Material for sequencing was whole RNA from tumor, nontumor lung or frozen PBMC, left unsorted. The cohort: approximately 74 early-stage, untreated non-small cell lung cancer patients. Whole-study findings and limits: More often at tumor resection than at routine follow-up, ubiquitous expanded tumor TCRs were detected in the blood.

This clonotype has a count of ten or more. Its cognate antigen is unknown. The sample in question was PBMCs, obtained at surgery. The receptor was isolated from a female donor with early-stage non-small cell lung cancer.

Written as DNA, the CDR3 is TGTGCCAGCATCAACAGGGCCACTGAAGCTTTCTTT. It yields the protein CASINRATEAFF. The chain uses TRBV6-1 and TRBJ1-1; D perhaps matches TRBD1 (6 bases). Trimming took off 7 bases at V and 4 bases at J, with 10 bases between the two ends. Looked up from germline, CDR1 is MNHNS and CDR2 is SASEGT. The CDR3 is 12 amino acids.